The following is a T cell receptor beta chain sequence with its context. The antigen is undetermined. The time point was: cycle 4 day 1 (C4D1), after less than seven weeks of nivolumab. Brentuximab vedotin exposure varied, and every patient relapsed after autologous stem cell transplantation. Repertoires were generated with immunoSEQ multiplex PCR, while TCRdb's copy carries only in-frame clones and drops some. The profile covers about 21,000 clones, with 70% to 80% appearing a single time and 15% to 20% taken by the ten largest. The CDR3 runs to 13 residues. V dropped 6 bases and J dropped 9 bases, with 15 bases sitting between them. The germline V gene has CDR1 SGHDN and CDR2 FVKESK. The data stem from a study of PD-1 blockade in classical Hodgkin lymphoma. General observations from the study: What caused the repertoire differences, perhaps disease activity or prior therapy, remains undefined.

This material consisted of peripheral blood mononuclear cells (PBMCs), taken before the fourth cycle of nivolumab. The clonotype originates from a human donor with classical Hodgkin lymphoma. V gene TRBV14 combines with J gene TRBJ1-5, with D tentatively TRBD1 (5 bases). The CDR3 loop is CASSGGNRGPQHF. The CDR3 coding sequence is TGTGCCAGCAGTGGGGGGAACAGAGGGCCCCAGCATTTT.